The rows below give T cell receptor beta chains drawn from one sample of a study of cytomegalovirus exposure and HLA in healthy donors. Only in-frame clones appear in the TCRdb table, and some are missing; sequencing was by immunoSEQ multiplex PCR. The sample lists 150,000 to 200,000 clones; around 77% were seen once. The sequencing input was PBMCs. Every receptor here comes from a man aged 35-49 years in good health and CMV-seronegative. CDR3s include the opening cysteine and the closing phenylalanine or tryptophan. The D gene is left open where the match is weak. Only some rows state a clone size, as once, few, many or a class for expanded clones.

clone_size d_call j_call v_call cdr3_length cdr3_nt cdr3_aa
NA TRBD2 TRBJ2-1 TRBV5-4 16 TGTGCCAGCAGCTCCCCAACTAGCGGCCTGTTGAATGAGCAGTTCTTC CASSSPTSGLLNEQFF
NA NA TRBJ2-1 TRBV30 12 TGTGCCTGGAGCACTAGCCCAAAAGGGCAGTTCTTC CAWSTSPKGQFF
NA NA TRBJ2-2 TRBV5-1 15 TGCGCCAGCAGCTTGGGACAGACAGGTACCGGGGAGCTGTTTTTT CASSLGQTGTGELFF
NA NA TRBJ2-1 TRBV5-1 14 TGCGCCAGCAGCTTGGGCGGAACTGACAATGAGCAGTTCTTC CASSLGGTDNEQFF
NA TRBD1 TRBJ2-1 TRBV5-1 16 TGCGCCAGCAGTTTGGGCACAGGGGGTGCCTACAATGAGCAGTTCTTC CASSLGTGGAYNEQFF
NA TRBD1 TRBJ2-5 TRBV7-9 18 TGTGCCGGATCCGGGACAGGGGGCGCTTGGGGCTCTGGGGAGACCCAGTACTTC CAGSGTGGAWGSGETQYF
few NA TRBJ2-1 TRBV4-2 15 TGTGCCAGCAGCCAAGATCTAGGGAGAGGGAATGAGCAGTTCTTC CASSQDLGRGNEQFF
NA NA TRBJ1-1 TRBV30 14 TGTGCCTGGAGCCTCGGACAGACGAACACTGAAGCTTTCTTT CAWSLGQTNTEAFF
NA NA TRBJ2-3 TRBV25-1 16 TGTGCCAGCAGTGGTGTGGACTGGGTTTTACCAGATACGCAGTATTTT CASSGVDWVLPDTQYF
NA NA TRBJ2-3 TRBV29-1 13 TGCAGCGTTGCCCGGGACTTCCCGGATACGCAGTATTTT CSVARDFPDTQYF
NA TRBD2 TRBJ2-5 TRBV4-1 17 TGCGCCAGCAGCCAGCGGGGACTAGCGGGAGGCCAAGAGACCCAGTACTTC CASSQRGLAGGQETQYF
NA TRBD1 TRBJ2-4 TRBV5-5 18 TGTGCCAGCAGCTTGTCTCTCTCGGGACAGGTAACCAAAAACAGTCAGTACTTC CASSLSLSGQVTKNSQYF
NA NA TRBJ2-1 TRBV7-2 12 TGTGCCAGCAGCTTTATTTACAATGAGCAGTTCTTC CASSFIYNEQFF
NA TRBD1 TRBJ1-2 TRBV30 11 TGTGCCTGGAGTACAGGGGTAGGCTACACCTTC CAWSTGVGYTF
NA NA TRBJ2-5 TRBV7-9 15 TGTTCCAGCAGCTTACCCGGTGTACTCCAAGAGACCCAGTACTTC CSSSLPGVLQETQYF
NA TRBD1 TRBJ1-3 TRBV28 19 TGTGCCAGCAGTCCAACCGGGACAGGGGACCTCACCTCTGGAAACACCATATATTTT CASSPTGTGDLTSGNTIYF
NA NA TRBJ2-3 TRBV6-1 15 TGTGCCAGCAGTGAGGGGACACAGGGCAAAGATACGCAGTATTTT CASSEGTQGKDTQYF
NA NA TRBJ1-5 TRBV2 15 TGTGCCAGCAGTTTTTACTCAGGGAGGGATCAGCCCCAGCATTTT CASSFYSGRDQPQHF
NA TRBD2 TRBJ2-2 TRBV30 17 TGTGCCTGGAGTGGGACTAGCGGGAGGACGAACACCGGGGAGCTGTTTTTT CAWSGTSGRTNTGELFF
NA NA TRBJ1-1 TRBV14 16 TGTGCCAGCAGCCAAGGGGCAGGGCGGATGAACACTGAAGCTTTCTTT CASSQGAGRMNTEAFF
NA TRBD1 TRBJ2-3 TRBV19 14 TGTGCCAGTAGCCAGGGGGCTAGCACAGATACGCAGTATTTT CASSQGASTDTQYF
once TRBD1 TRBJ2-2 TRBV27 13 TGTGCCACAGGACAGGGCTACACCGGGGAGCTGTTTTTT CATGQGYTGELFF
NA NA TRBJ2-6 TRBV7-9 15 TGTGCCAGCAGCGCTTACAAATCTGGGGCCAACGTCCTGACTTTC CASSAYKSGANVLTF
few NA TRBJ1-3 TRBV5-1 14 TGCGCCAGCAGCTTGGCCGGTAGTGGAAACACCATATATTTT CASSLAGSGNTIYF
once TRBD1 TRBJ1-1 TRBV18 15 TGTGCCAGCTCACCAATTGACAGGGAGGACACTGAAGCTTTCTTT CASSPIDREDTEAFF
NA NA TRBJ2-2 TRBV6-6 14 TGTGCCAGCAGTTACTCCATGGGGGGAGGGGAGCTGTTTTTT CASSYSMGGGELFF
NA TRBD1 TRBJ2-7 TRBV6-1 14 TGTGCCAGCAGTTTTCCCGGGACAGGCTACGAGCAGTACTTC CASSFPGTGYEQYF
NA TRBD2 TRBJ2-1 TRBV27 18 TGTGCCAGCAGTTTAGAAGGACTAGCGGGAGGTGGGTACAATGAGCAGTTCTTC CASSLEGLAGGGYNEQFF
NA TRBD1 TRBJ1-2 TRBV11-2 17 TGTGCCAGCAGCTCACTAGGGGAACGGACAGGGGGCGATGGCTACACCTTC CASSSLGERTGGDGYTF
few NA TRBJ1-5 TRBV25-1 15 TGTGCCAGCAGTGGTACAGGGAGCCTAAATCAGCCCCAGCATTTT CASSGTGSLNQPQHF
few TRBD1 TRBJ1-1 TRBV6-5 14 TGTGCCAGCAGTTTCGGACAGGGAAGCACTGAAGCTTTCTTT CASSFGQGSTEAFF
many NA TRBJ2-3 TRBV4-1 14 TGCGCCAGCAGCCAAGATTCCAGGTCAGATACGCAGTATTTT CASSQDSRSDTQYF
NA NA TRBJ2-2 TRBV7-3 16 TGTGCCAGCAGCCCGCCTGCGGGACTTCACACCGGGGAGCTGTTTTTT CASSPPAGLHTGELFF
few TRBD1 TRBJ1-6 TRBV2 12 TGTGCCAGCAGGGGGACAGGATCACCCCTCCACTTT CASRGTGSPLHF
NA NA TRBJ1-2 TRBV19 14 TGTGCCAGTAGTATAAAGGGGATGTCTGATGGCTACACCTTC CASSIKGMSDGYTF
NA NA TRBJ1-2 TRBV19 14 TGTGCCAGTAGTATTAGGGAAGGGGACTATGGCTACACCTTC CASSIREGDYGYTF
few NA TRBJ1-1 TRBV12-5 17 TGTGCTAGTGGTCGCGCCGGGACGCTCGGGAGGGACACTGAAGCTTTCTTT CASGRAGTLGRDTEAFF
NA TRBD1 TRBJ1-6 TRBV7-2 15 TGTGCCAGCAGCGGCCAGGGGGCAGGGAATTCACCCCTCCACTTT CASSGQGAGNSPLHF
NA TRBD2 TRBJ2-3 TRBV9 16 TGTGCCAGCAGCGTAGAGCCTAGCGGGATGGGACTTACGCAGTATTTT CASSVEPSGMGLTQYF
NA TRBD2 TRBJ2-2 TRBV27 17 TGTGCCAGCAGTTTACGCGGGGCTAGCGGGAGGTCCGGGGAGCTGTTTTTT CASSLRGASGRSGELFF
NA NA TRBJ2-6 TRBV30 17 TGTGCCTGGATACGGGGCAGGGGTAGCGCTGGGGCCAACGTCCTGACTTTC CAWIRGRGSAGANVLTF
NA TRBD2 TRBJ2-1 TRBV2 18 TGTGCCAGCAGTGCCGGACTAGCGGGACTTATCTCCTACAATGAGCAGTTCTTC CASSAGLAGLISYNEQFF
once NA TRBJ1-1 TRBV5-1 14 TGCGCCAGCAGCTTGGGAGGGTTGAGTGCTGAAGCTTTCTTT CASSLGGLSAEAFF
NA TRBD2 TRBJ2-1 TRBV4-1 17 TGCGCCAGCAGCCAAGCGTCGGGACTAGCGGCCTACAATGAGCAGTTCTTC CASSQASGLAAYNEQFF
NA TRBD1 TRBJ1-1 TRBV19 14 TGTGCCAGTAGTCAGTGGACAGGGGGGACTGAAGCTTTCTTT CASSQWTGGTEAFF
NA TRBD1 TRBJ2-7 TRBV7-6 15 TGTGCCAGCAGCTTCGACACAGGGGGTTCCTACGAGCAGTACTTC CASSFDTGGSYEQYF
NA TRBD1 TRBJ1-1 TRBV7-2 18 TGTGCCAGCAGCTTAGGACAGGGGGCGCGCAGGGTGAACACTGAAGCTTTCTTT CASSLGQGARRVNTEAFF
NA TRBD2 TRBJ2-2 TRBV5-1 15 TGCGCCAGCAGCTCACTAGCGGGAGTGGACGGGGAGCTGTTTTTT CASSSLAGVDGELFF
few TRBD1 TRBJ2-1 TRBV5-1 14 TGCGCCAGCAGCCACGGGACAGCCAACAATGAGCAGTTCTTC CASSHGTANNEQFF
NA NA TRBJ2-3 TRBV9 14 TGTGCCAGCAGCGTAGGGGCTTCCACAGATACGCAGTATTTT CASSVGASTDTQYF
NA NA TRBJ1-3 TRBV4-1 15 TGCGCCAGCAGCCAATTTTGGGGGGCTGGAAACACCATATATTTT CASSQFWGAGNTIYF
NA TRBD2 TRBJ2-5 TRBV11-2 14 TGTGCCAGCAGCTTAGTCGGGGGGGTAGAGACCCAGTACTTC CASSLVGGVETQYF
NA NA TRBJ2-7 TRBV30 16 TGTGCCTGGAGTGTACTAGCTGGGAGAGGCTCCTACGAGCAGTACTTC CAWSVLAGRGSYEQYF
NA TRBD1 TRBJ2-2 TRBV28 14 TGTGCCAGCAGTTTAACAGGGGGCACCGGGGAGCTGTTTTTT CASSLTGGTGELFF
NA NA TRBJ1-6 TRBV7-2 14 TGTGCCAGCAGCTTATTGACAGTCGATTCACCCCTCCACTTT CASSLLTVDSPLHF
NA TRBD1 TRBJ1-2 TRBV2 13 TGTGCCAGCAGTGGGGGACAGGTGCAACGCTACACCTTC CASSGGQVQRYTF
NA NA TRBJ2-1 TRBV28 15 TGTGCCAGCAGTTTGAGAGGACCGGGGTCTAATGAGCAGTTCTTC CASSLRGPGSNEQFF
NA NA TRBJ2-1 TRBV9 15 TGTGCCAGCAGCGTAGATGGCAGGGCCTCTAATGAGCAGTTCTTC CASSVDGRASNEQFF
NA TRBD1 TRBJ1-4 TRBV7-9 14 TGTGCCAGCAGCTCCGGGACAGGGAACGAAAAACTGTTTTTT CASSSGTGNEKLFF